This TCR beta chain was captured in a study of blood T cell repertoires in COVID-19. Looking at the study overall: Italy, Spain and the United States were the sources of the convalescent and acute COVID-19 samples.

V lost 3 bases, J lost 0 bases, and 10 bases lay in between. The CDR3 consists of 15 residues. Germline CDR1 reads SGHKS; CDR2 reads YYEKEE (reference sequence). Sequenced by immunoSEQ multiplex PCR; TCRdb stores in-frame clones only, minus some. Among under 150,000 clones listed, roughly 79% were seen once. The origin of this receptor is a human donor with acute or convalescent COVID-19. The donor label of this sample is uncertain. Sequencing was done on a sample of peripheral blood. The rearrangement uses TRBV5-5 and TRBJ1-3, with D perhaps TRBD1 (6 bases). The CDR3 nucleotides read TGTGCCAGCAGCTCCGGACAGCTCTCTGGAAACACCATATATTTT. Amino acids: CASSSGQLSGNTIYF.